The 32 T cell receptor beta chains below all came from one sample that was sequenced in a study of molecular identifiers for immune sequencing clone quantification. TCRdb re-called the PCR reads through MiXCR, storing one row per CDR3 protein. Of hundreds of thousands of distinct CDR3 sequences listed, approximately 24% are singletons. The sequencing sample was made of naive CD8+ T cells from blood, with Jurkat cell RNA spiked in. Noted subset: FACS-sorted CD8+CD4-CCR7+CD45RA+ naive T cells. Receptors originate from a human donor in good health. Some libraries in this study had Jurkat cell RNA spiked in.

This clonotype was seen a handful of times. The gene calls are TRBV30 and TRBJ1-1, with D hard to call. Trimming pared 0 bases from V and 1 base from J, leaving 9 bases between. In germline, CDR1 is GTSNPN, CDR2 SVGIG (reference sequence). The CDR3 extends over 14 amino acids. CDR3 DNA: TGTGCCTGGAGTGTAGTCGCCGGGAACACTGAAGCTTTCTTT. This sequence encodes CAWSVVAGNTEAFF.

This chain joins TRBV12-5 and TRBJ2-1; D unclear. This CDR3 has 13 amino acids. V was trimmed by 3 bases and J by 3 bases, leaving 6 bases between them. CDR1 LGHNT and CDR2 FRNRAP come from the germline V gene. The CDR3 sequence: CASGFTDYNEQFF. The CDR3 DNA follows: TGTGCTAGTGGTTTTACGGACTACAATGAGCAGTTCTTC.

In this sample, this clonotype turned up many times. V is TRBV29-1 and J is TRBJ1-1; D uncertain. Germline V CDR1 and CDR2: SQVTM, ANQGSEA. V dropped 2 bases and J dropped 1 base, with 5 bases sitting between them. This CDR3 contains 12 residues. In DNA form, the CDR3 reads TGCAGCGTTGAATTTCAGAACACTGAAGCTTTCTTT. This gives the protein CSVEFQNTEAFF.

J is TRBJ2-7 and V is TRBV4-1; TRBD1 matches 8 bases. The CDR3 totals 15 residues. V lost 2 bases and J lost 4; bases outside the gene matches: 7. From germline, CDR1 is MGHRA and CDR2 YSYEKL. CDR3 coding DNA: TGCGCCAGCAGCCAAACAGCAGGGGGCATGTACGAGCAGTACTTC. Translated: CASSQTAGGMYEQYF.

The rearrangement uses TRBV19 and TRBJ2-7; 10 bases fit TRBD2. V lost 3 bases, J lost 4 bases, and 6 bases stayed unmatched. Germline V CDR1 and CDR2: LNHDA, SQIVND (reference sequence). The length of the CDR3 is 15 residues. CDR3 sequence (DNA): TGTGCCAGTAGTATGTCAGCGGGAGGGCCGTACGAGCAGTACTTC. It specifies CASSMSAGGPYEQYF.

CDR3 DNA: TGTGCCAGCAGCCTAGGGGGGCGTGGTGAAGCTTTCTTT. This codes for CASSLGGRGEAFF. This chain joins TRBV28 and TRBJ1-1; weak D call: TRBD1 (6 bases). The germline V gene encodes CDR1 MDHEN and CDR2 SYDVKM. Trimming left V 6 bases short and J 7 bases short, with 15 bases between. CDR3 length: 13 amino acids.

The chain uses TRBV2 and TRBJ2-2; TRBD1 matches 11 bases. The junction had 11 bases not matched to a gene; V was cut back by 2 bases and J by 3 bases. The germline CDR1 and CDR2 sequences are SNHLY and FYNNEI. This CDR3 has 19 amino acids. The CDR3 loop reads CASSESIRTGGKDTGELFF. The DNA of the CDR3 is TGTGCCAGCAGTGAATCAATTCGGACAGGGGGCAAGGACACCGGGGAGCTGTTTTTT. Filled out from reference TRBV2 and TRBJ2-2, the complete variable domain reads EPEVTQTPSHQVTQMGQEVILRCVPISNHLYFYWYRQILGQKVEFLVSFYNNEISEKSEIFDDQFSVERPDGSNFTLKIRSTKLEDSAMYFCASSESIRTGGKDTGELFFGEGSRLTVL.

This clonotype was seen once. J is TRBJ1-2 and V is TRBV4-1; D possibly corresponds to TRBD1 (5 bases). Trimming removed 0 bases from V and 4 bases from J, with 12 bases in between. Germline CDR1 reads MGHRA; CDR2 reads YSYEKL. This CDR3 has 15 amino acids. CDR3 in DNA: TGCGCCAGCAGCCAAGATCTAGGGGTCCTCTATGGCTACACCTTC. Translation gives CASSQDLGVLYGYTF.

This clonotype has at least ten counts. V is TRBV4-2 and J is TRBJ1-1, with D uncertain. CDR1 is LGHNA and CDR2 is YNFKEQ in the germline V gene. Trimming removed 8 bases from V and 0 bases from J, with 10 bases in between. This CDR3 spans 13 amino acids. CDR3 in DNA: TGTGCCAGCGGACTTTCGATGAACACTGAAGCTTTCTTT. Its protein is CASGLSMNTEAFF.

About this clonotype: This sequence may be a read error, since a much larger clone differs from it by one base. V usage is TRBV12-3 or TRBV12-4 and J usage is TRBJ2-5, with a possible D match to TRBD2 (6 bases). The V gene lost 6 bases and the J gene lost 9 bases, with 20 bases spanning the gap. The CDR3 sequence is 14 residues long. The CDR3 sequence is CASRKEPGEAAQYF. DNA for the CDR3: TGTGCCAGCAGAAAAGAACCGGGAGAAGCGGCCCAGTACTTC.

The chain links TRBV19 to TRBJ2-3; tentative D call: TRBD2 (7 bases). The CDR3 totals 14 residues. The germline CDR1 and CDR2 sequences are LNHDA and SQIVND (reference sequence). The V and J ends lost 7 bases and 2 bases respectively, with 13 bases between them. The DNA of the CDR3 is TGTGCCAGTACGAGGGGGAGGGACACAGATACGCAGTATTTT. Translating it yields CASTRGRDTDTQYF.

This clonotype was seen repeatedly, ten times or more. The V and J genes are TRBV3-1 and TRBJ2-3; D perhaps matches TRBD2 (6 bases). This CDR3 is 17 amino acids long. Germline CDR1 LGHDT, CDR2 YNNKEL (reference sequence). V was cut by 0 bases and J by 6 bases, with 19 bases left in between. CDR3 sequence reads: CASSQEYPGVVVDTQYF. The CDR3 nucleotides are TGTGCCAGCAGCCAAGAGTATCCGGGAGTGGTCGTTGATACGCAGTATTTT.

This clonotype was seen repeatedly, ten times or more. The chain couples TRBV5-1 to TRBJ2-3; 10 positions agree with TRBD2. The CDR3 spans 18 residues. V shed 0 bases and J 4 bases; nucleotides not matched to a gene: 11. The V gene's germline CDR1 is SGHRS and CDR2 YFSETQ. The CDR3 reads CASSLVEWGLATPDTQYF. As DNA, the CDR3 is TGCGCCAGCAGCTTGGTCGAATGGGGACTAGCGACCCCAGATACGCAGTATTTT.

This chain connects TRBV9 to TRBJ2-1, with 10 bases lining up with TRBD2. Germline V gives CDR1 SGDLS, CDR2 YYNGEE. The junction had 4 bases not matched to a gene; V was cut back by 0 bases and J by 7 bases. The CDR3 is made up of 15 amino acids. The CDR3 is CASSVDSGGWNEQFF. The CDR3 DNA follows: TGTGCCAGCAGCGTAGATAGCGGGGGGTGGAATGAGCAGTTCTTC.

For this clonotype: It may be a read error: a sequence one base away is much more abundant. The CDR3 is CAGSSTRQARTEAFF. CDR3 in DNA: TGTGCCGGCAGCTCTACTAGACAAGCTAGAACTGAAGCTTTCTTT. This sequence joins TRBV6-2 or TRBV6-3 and TRBJ1-1; no firm D call. The CDR3 sequence is 15 residues long. The germline gives CDR1 MNHEY, CDR2 SVGEGT.

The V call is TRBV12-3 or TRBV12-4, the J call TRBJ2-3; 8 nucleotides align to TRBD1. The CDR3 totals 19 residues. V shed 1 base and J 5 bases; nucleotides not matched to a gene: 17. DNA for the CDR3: TGTGCCAGCAGTTTAGGCGTGGGTGGGACCGGGACAGGAGGAGATACGCAGTATTTT. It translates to CASSLGVGGTGTGGDTQYF.

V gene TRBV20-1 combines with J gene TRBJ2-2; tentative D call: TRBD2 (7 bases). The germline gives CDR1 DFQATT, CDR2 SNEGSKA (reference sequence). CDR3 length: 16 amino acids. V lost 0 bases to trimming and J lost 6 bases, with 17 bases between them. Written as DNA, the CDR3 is TGCAGTGCTAGAGATCTGGGGGGGGCAGCCCCCGGGGAGCTGTTTTTT. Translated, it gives CSARDLGGAAPGELFF.

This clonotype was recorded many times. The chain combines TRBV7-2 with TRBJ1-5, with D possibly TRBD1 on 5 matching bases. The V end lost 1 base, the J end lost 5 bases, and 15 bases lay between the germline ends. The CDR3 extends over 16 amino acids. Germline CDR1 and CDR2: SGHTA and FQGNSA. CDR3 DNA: TGTGCCAGCAGCTTAGAGCGAGGGACCCCCTATCAGCCCCAGCATTTT. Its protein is CASSLERGTPYQPQHF.

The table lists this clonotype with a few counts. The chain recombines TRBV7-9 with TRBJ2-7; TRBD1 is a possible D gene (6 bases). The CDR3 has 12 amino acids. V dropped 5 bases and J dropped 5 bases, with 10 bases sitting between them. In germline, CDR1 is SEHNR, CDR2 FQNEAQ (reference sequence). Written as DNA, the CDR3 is TGTGCCAGCAGCCCAAACAGGGACGAGCAGTACTTC. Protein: CASSPNRDEQYF.

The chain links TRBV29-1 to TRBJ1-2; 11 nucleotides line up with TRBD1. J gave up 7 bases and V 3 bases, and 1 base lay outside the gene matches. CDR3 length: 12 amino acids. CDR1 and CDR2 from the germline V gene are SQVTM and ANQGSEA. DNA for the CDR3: TGCAGCGTTGAGGACAGGGGGCCTGGCTACACCTTC. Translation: CSVEDRGPGYTF.

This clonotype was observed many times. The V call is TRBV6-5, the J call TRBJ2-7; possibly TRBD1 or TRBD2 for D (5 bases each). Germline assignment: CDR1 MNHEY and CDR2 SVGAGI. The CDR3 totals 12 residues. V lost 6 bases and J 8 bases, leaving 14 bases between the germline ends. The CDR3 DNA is TGTGCCAGCAGCGCTAGGGGAGAAAAGCAGTACTTC. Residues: CASSARGEKQYF.

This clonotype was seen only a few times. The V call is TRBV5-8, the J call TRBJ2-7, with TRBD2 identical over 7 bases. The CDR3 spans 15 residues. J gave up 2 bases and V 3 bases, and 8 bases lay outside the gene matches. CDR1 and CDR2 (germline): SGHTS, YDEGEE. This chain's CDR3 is CASSSGVGLAYEQYF. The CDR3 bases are TGTGCCAGCAGCTCCGGGGTTGGACTAGCCTACGAGCAGTACTTC.

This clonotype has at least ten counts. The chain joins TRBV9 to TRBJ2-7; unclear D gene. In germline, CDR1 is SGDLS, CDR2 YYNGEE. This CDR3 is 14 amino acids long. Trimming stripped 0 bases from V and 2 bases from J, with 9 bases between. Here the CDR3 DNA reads TGTGCCAGCAGCGTAGGGGCAGGAACCTACGAGCAGTACTTC. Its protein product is CASSVGAGTYEQYF. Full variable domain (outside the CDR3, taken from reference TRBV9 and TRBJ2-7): DSGVTQTPKHLITATGQRVTLRCSPRSGDLSVYWYQQSLDQGLQFLIQYYNGEERAKGNILERFSAQQFPDLHSELNLSSLELGDSALYFCASSVGAGTYEQYFGPGTRLTVT.

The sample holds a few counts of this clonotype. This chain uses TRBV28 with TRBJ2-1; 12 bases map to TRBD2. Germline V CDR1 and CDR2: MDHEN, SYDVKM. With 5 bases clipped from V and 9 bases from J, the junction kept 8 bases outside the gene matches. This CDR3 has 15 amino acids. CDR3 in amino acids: CASSQTSGSMREQFF. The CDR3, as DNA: TGTGCCAGCAGTCAGACTAGCGGGAGCATGCGTGAGCAGTTCTTC.

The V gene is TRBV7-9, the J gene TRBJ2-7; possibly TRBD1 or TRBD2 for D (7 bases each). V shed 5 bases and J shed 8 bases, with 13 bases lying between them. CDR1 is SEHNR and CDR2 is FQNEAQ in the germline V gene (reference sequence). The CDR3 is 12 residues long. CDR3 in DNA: TGTGCCAGCAGCAAGGGAGGGGGCAAGCAGTACTTC. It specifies CASSKGGGKQYF.

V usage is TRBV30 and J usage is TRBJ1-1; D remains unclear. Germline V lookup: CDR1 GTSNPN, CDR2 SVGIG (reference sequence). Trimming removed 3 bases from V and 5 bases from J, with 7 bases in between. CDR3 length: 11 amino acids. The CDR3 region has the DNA TGTGCCTGGAGCTTCAGTACTGAAGCTTTCTTT. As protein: CAWSFSTEAFF.

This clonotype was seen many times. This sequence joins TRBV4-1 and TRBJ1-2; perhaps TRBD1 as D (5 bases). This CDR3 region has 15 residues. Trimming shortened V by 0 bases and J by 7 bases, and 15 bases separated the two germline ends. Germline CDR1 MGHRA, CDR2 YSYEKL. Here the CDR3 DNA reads TGCGCCAGCAGCCAAGAGTCAGGGTTTCTGGCTGGCTACACCTTC. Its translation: CASSQESGFLAGYTF.

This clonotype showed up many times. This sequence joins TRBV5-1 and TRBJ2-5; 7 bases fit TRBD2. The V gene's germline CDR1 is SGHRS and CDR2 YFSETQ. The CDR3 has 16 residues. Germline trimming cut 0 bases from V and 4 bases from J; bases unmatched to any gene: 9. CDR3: CASSLGNGGTRETQYF. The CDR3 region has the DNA TGCGCCAGCAGCTTGGGCAACGGGGGGACGAGAGAGACCCAGTACTTC.

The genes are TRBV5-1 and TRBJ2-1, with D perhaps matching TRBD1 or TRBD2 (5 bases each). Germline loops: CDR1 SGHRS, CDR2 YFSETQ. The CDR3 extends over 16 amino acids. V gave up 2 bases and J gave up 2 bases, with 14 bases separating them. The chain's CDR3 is CASSFSVGVPYNEQFF. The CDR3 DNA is TGCGCCAGCAGCTTCAGTGTGGGGGTTCCCTACAATGAGCAGTTCTTC.

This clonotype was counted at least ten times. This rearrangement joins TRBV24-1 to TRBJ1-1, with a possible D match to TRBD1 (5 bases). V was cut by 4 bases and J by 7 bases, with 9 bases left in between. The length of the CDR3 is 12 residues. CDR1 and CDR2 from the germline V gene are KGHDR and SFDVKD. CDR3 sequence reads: CATSDRDGEAFF. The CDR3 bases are TGTGCCACCAGTGACAGGGATGGTGAAGCTTTCTTT.

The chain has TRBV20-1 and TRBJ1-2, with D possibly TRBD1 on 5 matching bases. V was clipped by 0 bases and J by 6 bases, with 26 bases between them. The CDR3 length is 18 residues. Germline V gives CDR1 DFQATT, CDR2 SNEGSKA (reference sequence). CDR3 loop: CSAREGDGSRSPKDGYTF. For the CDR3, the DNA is TGCAGTGCTAGAGAAGGGGACGGCAGCCGGAGCCCTAAGGATGGCTACACCTTC.

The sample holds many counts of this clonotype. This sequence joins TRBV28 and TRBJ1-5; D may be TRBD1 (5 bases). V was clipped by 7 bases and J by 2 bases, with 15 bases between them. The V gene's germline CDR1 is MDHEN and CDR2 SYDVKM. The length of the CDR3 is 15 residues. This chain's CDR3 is CASNPERRGNQPQHF. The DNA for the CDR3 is TGTGCCAGCAACCCAGAGCGCAGGGGCAATCAGCCCCAGCATTTT.